The TCR beta chain described here comes from a study of blood T cell repertoires in COVID-19 (dated by TCRdb to the early 2020s). Notes on the research overall: Samples covering the acute and convalescent phases of COVID-19 were provided by collaborators in the United States, Italy and Spain. The prospective study material was composed of cDNA or gDNA derived from T cells, B-cell-depleted T cells, or PBMCs. The sample metadata nearly always contained a de-identified subject ID, COVID-19 status, age in years and sex. Subjects who had been exposed to COVID-19, were actively infected with it, or had recovered from it provided the deeply sampled blood TCRbeta repertoires that made up the dataset. HLA class I and class II types, where available, came from metadata supplied by the sample provider rather than from assay-based typing. The samples were drawn from two sources: the first 160 participants of the ongoing ImmuneRACE study, and 1,200 or so subjects contributed by 6 global collaborators. The repertoires were released in a freely available public database meant as a resource for research on the immune response to SARS-CoV-2.

About this clone: The antigen this receptor binds is unknown. Within one base of it there is no much larger clone, and no base qualities were kept.

TCRbeta CDR3 regions were amplified from genomic DNA by means of the immunoSEQ Assay, a bias-controlled multiplex PCR. On the authors' methods: The number of nucleated cells in each sample was estimated from the amplification of reference gene primers within the assay. To quantify the absolute abundance of each unique TCRbeta CDR3 rearrangement, sequence reads were collapsed and filtered. For each sample, productive Simpson clonality was calculated as the square root of Simpson's diversity index across productive rearrangements. Drawn from immuneACCESS, this table holds only the in-frame rearrangements with V and J called that TCRdb kept. Clones are partly lost; checked studies trace under half to an unresolved V gene and leave the rest unexplained. V and J calls and clone size are copied from that table; D and trimming were computed from the DNA. This sample lists some 130,000 clones; roughly three quarters were detected once. The ten largest clones capture 5% to 6.5% of the sample.

In the prospective study, participants were 18 to 89 years old, resided in about 25 geographic areas of the United States, and were enrolled through a virtual design. Cohort assignment in the prospective study relied on participant-reported clinical history from a screening survey and a study questionnaire. Recovered participants in ImmuneRACE Cohort 3 were defined by two consecutive negative NP/OP PCR tests, clearance by a healthcare professional, or resolution of symptoms. Each participant in the prospective study had whole blood, serum and a nasopharyngeal or oropharyngeal swab collected by mobile phlebotomists. Over a 2-month period, participants in the prospective study had the option of providing additional blood draws and questionnaires. Blood samples from the prospective study were shipped frozen or at room temperature prior to DNA extraction. The research as a whole found: Clinical and demographic metadata were provided uncurated, with the amount varying by source and participant.

The V end loses 10 bases and the J end loses 4 bases, and a stretch of 14 bases separates them. Via the germline V gene (reference sequence), CDR1 is SGHNT and CDR2 YYREEE. The CDR3 spans 12 residues, from the cysteine through the phenylalanine. Only the CDR3 DNA is retained, 36 bases long and in frame from the first base. This clonotype was sampled from a woman between 45 and 60 years old who had recovered from COVID-19. Here the chain combines TRBV5-4 and TRBJ2-5; TRBD1 is perhaps the D gene, given 6 matching bases. Sequenced material: PBMCs or T cells enriched from blood (not recorded which). The CDR3 in this case is CAPGVGGETQYF. The DNA reads TGTGCCCCAGGTGTAGGGGGAGAGACCCAGTACTTC. With the portions outside the CDR3 filled from the reference TRBV5-4 and TRBJ2-5 genes, the complete variable region becomes ETGVTQSPTHLIKTRGQQVTLRCSSQSGHNTVSWYQQALGQGPQFIFQYYREEENGRGNFPPRFSGLQFPNYSSELNVNALELDDSALYLCAPGVGGETQYFGPGTRLLVL.